This T cell receptor (beta chain) was found in a study of shared clonotypes between healthy human individuals. Looked up from germline, CDR1 is MDHEN and CDR2 is SYDVKM. V dropped 9 bases and J dropped 0 bases, with 17 bases sitting between them. This CDR3 spans 15 amino acids. All of the donors resided in Nashville, Tennessee, and each was a Caucasian adult. In the source study's methods: ImmunoSEQ output held junction-only sequences without quality scores, so filtering differed. The assay was immunoSEQ multiplex PCR, and TCRdb's table has in-frame clones only and misses some. The DNA gave D and trimming, while V, J and clone size come from that table. The table lists 500,000 or so clones, around 95% of them singletons. On this clone: No antigen is known for it.

Study conclusions and caveats: Among the subsets, naive ones generally showed larger estimated richness than memory ones.

V gene TRBV28 combines with J gene TRBJ1-1, with D tentatively TRBD1 (6 bases). This clonotype originated in a woman under 40 in good health. The sequencing input was naive CD4+ T cells sorted from blood. Specified subset: CD45RA+ positively selected. The DNA for the CDR3 is TGTGCCAGTGTTAGGGGGGCTCTCATGAACACTGAAGCTTTCTTT. Amino acids: CASVRGALMNTEAFF.